A single sample is the source of the 30 T cell receptor beta chains below, sequenced in a study of cytomegalovirus exposure and HLA in healthy donors. Libraries were prepared by immunoSEQ multiplex PCR; TCRdb keeps only in-frame clonotypes and omits some of them. The sample has under 80,000 clones, around 89% seen once; the top ten hold about 1.2%. Sequences were obtained from PBMCs. These receptors were collected from a young woman in good health and CMV-seronegative.

This clone was recorded only once. The chain carries TRBV18 and TRBJ1-1, with no clear D. Trimming removed 4 bases from V and 5 bases from J, with 14 bases in between. Germline CDR1 reads KGHSH; CDR2 reads LQKENI. CDR3 size: 14 residues. CDR3 protein: CASSRGDTGTEAFF. CDR3 sequence (DNA): TGTGCCAGCTCACGGGGTGATACGGGAACTGAAGCTTTCTTT.

The chain uses TRBV5-1 and TRBJ1-1; weak D call: TRBD1 (6 bases). Trimming took off 0 bases at V and 6 bases at J, with 9 bases between the two ends. Germline CDR1 reads SGHRS; CDR2 reads YFSETQ. CDR3 length: 13 amino acids. The CDR3 here is CASSLAGVPEAFF. Written as DNA, the CDR3 is TGCGCCAGCAGCTTGGCAGGGGTACCTGAAGCTTTCTTT.

As DNA, the CDR3 is TGTGCACTGGTGGGGCTCTACGAGCAGTACTTC. Protein: CALVGLYEQYF. The rearrangement joins TRBV30 to TRBJ2-7, with a possible D match to TRBD1 (5 bases). Germline V gene sequence: CDR1 GTSNPN, CDR2 SVGIG (reference sequence). The CDR3 covers 11 residues.

This clone has only a few counts. This chain joins TRBV5-4 and TRBJ1-2; the D is unclear. In germline, CDR1 is SGHNT, CDR2 YYREEE (reference sequence). V lost 3 bases, J lost 5 bases, and 14 bases lay in between. This CDR3 has 14 residues. CDR3 amino acids: CASSSAGLEYGYTF. As DNA, the CDR3 is TGTGCCAGCAGCTCGGCCGGGTTAGAGTATGGCTACACCTTC.

The rearrangement uses TRBV28 and TRBJ2-1, with D perhaps TRBD2 (5 bases). Between the trimmed V and J ends, which lost 6 bases and 8 bases, there was a span of 11 bases. The germline V gene has CDR1 MDHEN and CDR2 SYDVKM. The CDR3 covers 12 residues. CDR3 nucleotides: TGTGCCAGCAGCCTAGAGGGCTATGAGCAGTTCTTC. Translating gives CASSLEGYEQFF.

The V gene is TRBV25-1, the J gene TRBJ2-7, with TRBD1 identical over 8 bases. The CDR3 extends over 13 amino acids. Looked up from germline, CDR1 is MGHDK and CDR2 is SYGVNS. V was pared by 5 bases and J by 6 bases, with 6 bases of the junction left unmatched. The CDR3 loop reads CASSLGQVGEQYF. The DNA for the CDR3 is TGTGCCAGCAGTTTGGGACAGGTGGGCGAGCAGTACTTC.

The CDR3 DNA reads as TGTGCCAGCAGTCTGGGGACAGGGGGCCGGACTGAAGCTTTCTTT. It codes for CASSLGTGGRTEAFF. This chain uses TRBV27 with TRBJ1-1, with 12 bases lining up with TRBD1. The CDR3 loop spans 15 amino acids. Germline V CDR1 and CDR2: MNHEY, SMNVEV (reference sequence). Trimming cost V 5 bases and J 5 bases; bases outside gene matches: 6.

The chain combines TRBV6-4 with TRBJ2-7; D is possibly TRBD1 (5 bases). This CDR3 contains 15 residues. V lost 6 bases, J lost 0 bases, and 15 bases lay in between. Germline loops: CDR1 MRHNA, CDR2 SNTAGT. CDR3 sequence (DNA): TGTGCCAGCAGCCTAAGGGGCGGAAGCTCCTACGAGCAGTACTTC. It codes for CASSLRGGSSYEQYF.

This chain links TRBV27 with TRBJ2-1, with TRBD2 identical over 10 bases. This CDR3 has 16 amino acids. After removal of 4 bases from V and 7 bases from J, the junction contained 10 bases not matched to a gene. Germline assignment: CDR1 MNHEY and CDR2 SMNVEV (reference sequence). The CDR3 nucleotides are TGTGCCAGCAGTTACCTGAGGCCTAGCGGGGGAAATGAGCAGTTCTTC. Translated, it gives CASSYLRPSGGNEQFF.

The chain uses TRBV11-2 and TRBJ1-2; D is ambiguous. The CDR3 consists of 13 residues. Trimming left V 4 bases short and J 5 bases short, with 11 bases between. CDR1 and CDR2 from the germline V gene are SGHAT and FQNNGV. The CDR3: CASSSQRGYGYTF. Here the CDR3 DNA reads TGTGCCAGCAGCTCTCAAAGAGGGTATGGCTACACCTTC.

V and J are TRBV6-5 and TRBJ1-1; unclear D gene. The CDR3 runs 13 residues. With 4 bases removed from V and 1 base from J, the gap between germline ends came to 7 bases. Germline V gene data show CDR1 as MNHEY and CDR2 as SVGAGI. CDR3 protein: CASSSGTNTEAFF. The CDR3 DNA reads as TGTGCCAGCAGTTCAGGAACGAACACTGAAGCTTTCTTT.

This chain joins TRBV27 and TRBJ1-2; a possible D gene is TRBD1 (6 bases). The CDR3 is 15 amino acids. Looked up from germline, CDR1 is MNHEY and CDR2 is SMNVEV (reference sequence). The V gene lost 5 bases and the J gene lost 5 bases, with 18 bases spanning the gap. CDR3 in amino acids: CASSLGGQLFYGYTF. In DNA form, the CDR3 reads TGTGCCAGCAGTCTAGGGGGACAACTCTTTTATGGCTACACCTTC.

The rearrangement links TRBV6-4 to TRBJ1-6; TRBD1 might be the D (5 bases). CDR1 MRHNA and CDR2 SNTAGT come from the germline V gene. CDR3 length: 14 residues. Trimming removed 6 bases from V and 5 bases from J, with 11 bases in between. CDR3 coding DNA: TGTGCCAGCAGAGGAGACAGAGATAATTCACCCCTCCACTTT. Its translation is CASRGDRDNSPLHF.

DNA of the CDR3: TGTGCCAGTAGTATGAGAACAGGGTCTTCCAAACGGGACGCGAACACCGGGGAGCTGTTTTTT. Translation: CASSMRTGSSKRDANTGELFF. This sequence joins TRBV19 and TRBJ2-2, with D perhaps TRBD1 (6 bases). Germline CDR1 LNHDA, CDR2 SQIVND (reference sequence). The CDR3 loop spans 21 amino acids. Trimming took off 3 bases at V and 0 bases at J, with 26 bases between the two ends. Full variable domain (missing parts from reference TRBV19 and TRBJ2-2): DGGITQSPKYLFRKEGQNVTLSCEQNLNHDAMYWYRQDPGQGLRLIYYSQIVNDFQKGDIAEGYSVSREKKESFPLTVTSAQKNPTAFYLCASSMRTGSSKRDANTGELFFGEGSRLTVL.

This clone was observed once. The chain is built from TRBV7-9 and TRBJ2-2; D might be TRBD2 (5 bases). The CDR3 sequence is 15 residues long. The germline V and J ends were trimmed by 5 bases and 2 bases, with 12 bases remaining between them. Germline V gene sequence: CDR1 SEHNR, CDR2 FQNEAQ (reference sequence). CDR3: CASSPGGSNTGELFF. The CDR3 DNA follows: TGTGCCAGCAGCCCCGGAGGCTCAAACACCGGGGAGCTGTTTTTT. Full variable domain (rest looked up from reference TRBV7-9 and TRBJ2-2): DTGVSQNPRHKITKRGQNVTFRCDPISEHNRLYWYRQTLGQGPEFLTYFQNEAQLEKSRLLSDRFSAERPKGSFSTLEIQRTEQGDSAMYLCASSPGGSNTGELFFGEGSRLTVL.

This clone was detected once. This sequence joins TRBV30 and TRBJ2-5, with TRBD2 identical over 14 bases. Germline V CDR1 and CDR2: GTSNPN, SVGIG (reference sequence). CDR3 length: 15 residues. The junction had 0 bases not matched to a gene; V was cut back by 0 bases and J by 3 bases. CDR3 loop: CAWSVGLAGEETQYF. For the CDR3, the DNA is TGTGCCTGGAGTGTGGGACTAGCGGGGGAAGAGACCCAGTACTTC.

The chain recombines TRBV5-5 with TRBJ1-3; no clear D. V dropped 1 base and J dropped 2 bases, with 10 bases sitting between them. CDR3 length: 15 amino acids. From germline, CDR1 is SGHKS and CDR2 YYEKEE (reference sequence). The CDR3 here is CASSLWQNPGNTIYF. The CDR3 DNA reads as TGTGCCAGCAGCTTGTGGCAGAATCCTGGAAACACCATATATTTT.

The CDR3 bases are TGTGCCAGCAGTGTCGGACAGGCCAGCACAGATACGCAGTATTTT. Residues: CASSVGQASTDTQYF. The chain has TRBV6-4 and TRBJ2-3; 7 positions match TRBD1. The CDR3 loop spans 15 amino acids. Trimming cost V 4 bases and J 0 bases; bases outside gene matches: 4. The germline gives CDR1 MRHNA, CDR2 SNTAGT.

The sample holds a few counts of this clone. The chain is built from TRBV19 and TRBJ2-7; 7 bases map to TRBD1. Germline CDR1 is LNHDA and CDR2 is SQIVND (reference sequence). Germline trimming cut 6 bases from V and 3 bases from J; bases unmatched to any gene: 11. The CDR3 runs to 15 residues. CDR3 loop: CASSNAGGSIYEQYF. DNA for the CDR3: TGTGCCAGTAGCAACGCAGGGGGTTCGATCTACGAGCAGTACTTC.

The genes are TRBV11-2 and TRBJ2-5, with D unresolved. The J call is doubtful: the DNA matches TRBJ2-7 better. Germline CDR1 and CDR2: SGHAT and FQNNGV. The CDR3 consists of 13 residues. CDR3 loop: CASSLVRSHEQYF. DNA of the CDR3: TGTGCCAGCAGCTTAGTGAGGTCCCACGAGCAGTACTTC.

This chain connects TRBV2 to TRBJ2-5, with D possibly matching TRBD2 (6 bases). The CDR3 runs 14 residues. Trimming took off 5 bases at V and 2 bases at J, with 12 bases between the two ends. Germline V gene sequence: CDR1 SNHLY, CDR2 FYNNEI. The CDR3 region is CASSWDFRQETQYF. CDR3 coding DNA: TGTGCCAGCAGTTGGGACTTTAGGCAAGAGACCCAGTACTTC.

The CDR3 reads CASSPTGGTEAFF. CDR3 bases: TGTGCCAGCTCACCGACAGGGGGCACTGAAGCTTTCTTT. The chain links TRBV18 to TRBJ1-1; 9 positions agree with TRBD1. The CDR3 has 13 residues. CDR1 KGHSH and CDR2 LQKENI come from the germline V gene. Trimming at V came to 3 bases and at J to 4 bases, leaving 0 bases not matched to a gene. Full variable domain (remainder filled in from reference TRBV18 and TRBJ1-1): NAGVMQNPRHLVRRRGQEARLRCSPMKGHSHVYWYRQLPEEGLKFMVYLQKENIIDESGMPKERFSAEFPKEGPSILRIQQVVRGDSAAYFCASSPTGGTEAFFGQGTRLTVV.

The rearrangement uses TRBV28 and TRBJ1-5; 8 positions match TRBD1. CDR3 size: 14 residues. Germline CDR1 MDHEN, CDR2 SYDVKM. V lost 5 bases and J lost 6; bases outside the gene matches: 6. The CDR3 loop reads CASSRTGSVQPQHF. The CDR3, as DNA: TGTGCCAGCAGTCGGACAGGGTCAGTTCAGCCCCAGCATTTT.

The chain joins TRBV18 to TRBJ1-1, with D perhaps matching TRBD1 (5 bases). The CDR3 runs 16 residues. Looked up from germline, CDR1 is KGHSH and CDR2 is LQKENI. The V end was cut by 2 bases, the J end by 4 bases, with 17 bases between. CDR3 residues: CASSPGLAGGSTEAFF. In nucleotides, the CDR3 is TGTGCCAGCTCACCAGGGCTGGCCGGGGGGAGCACTGAAGCTTTCTTT.

The chain carries TRBV6-6 and TRBJ2-7; a weak D match, TRBD2 (5 bases). Germline-derived CDR1 and CDR2 are MNHNY and SVGAGI (reference sequence). V was clipped by 6 bases and J by 5 bases, with 20 bases between them. CDR3 size: 15 residues. The CDR3 spells CASRAIRGVLDEQYF. The CDR3 coding sequence is TGTGCCAGCAGGGCCATCCGGGGTGTACTCGACGAGCAGTACTTC.

The chain combines TRBV30 with TRBJ2-5, with 13 bases identical to TRBD2. The CDR3 has 16 amino acids. Trimming at V came to 2 bases and at J to 7 bases, leaving 10 bases not matched to a gene. The germline gives CDR1 GTSNPN, CDR2 SVGIG (reference sequence). CDR3 region: CAWSRTSGSRLGTQYF. Written as DNA, the CDR3 is TGTGCCTGGAGTCGGACTAGCGGGAGCCGGTTAGGGACCCAGTACTTC. Based on the CDR3 plus reference TRBV30 and TRBJ2-5, the full variable domain is SQTIHQWPATLVQPVGSPLSLECTVEGTSNPNLYWYRQAAGRGLQLLFYSVGIGQISSEVPQNLSASRPQDRQFILSSKKLLLSDSGFYLCAWSRTSGSRLGTQYFGPGTRLLVL.

This clone occurred a few times. This chain uses TRBV5-1 with TRBJ2-3; D may be TRBD1 (6 bases). The CDR3 is 14 amino acids. Trimming pared 4 bases from V and 7 bases from J, leaving 16 bases between. Looked up from germline, CDR1 is SGHRS and CDR2 is YFSETQ. CDR3 region: CASSTQTGRNTQYF. CDR3 coding DNA: TGCGCCAGCAGCACCCAGACAGGTCGAAATACGCAGTATTTT. The entire variable domain, with the rest obtained from reference TRBV5-1 and TRBJ2-3, is as follows: KAGVTQTPRYLIKTRGQQVTLSCSPISGHRSVSWYQQTPGQGLQFLFEYFSETQRNKGNFPGRFSGRQFSNSRSEMNVSTLELGDSALYLCASSTQTGRNTQYFGPGTRLTVL.

The chain links TRBV6-5 to TRBJ1-1, with 8 bases identical to TRBD1. This CDR3 contains 15 residues. Per germline, CDR1 MNHEY and CDR2 SVGAGI. V trimming: 6 bases; J trimming: 5 bases; junction bases outside the gene matches: 11. In DNA, the CDR3 is TGTGCCAGCAGAACGTTCGACAGGGGAAGGACTGAAGCTTTCTTT. This gives the protein CASRTFDRGRTEAFF.

This chain joins TRBV18 and TRBJ2-1, with TRBD2 matching over 9 bases. Trimming removed 3 bases from V and 3 bases from J; junction bases left unmatched: 3. This CDR3 comprises 15 residues. Per germline, CDR1 KGHSH and CDR2 LQKENI. CDR3 protein: CASSPVAGDYNEQFF. CDR3 DNA: TGTGCCAGCTCACCCGTAGCGGGAGACTACAATGAGCAGTTCTTC.

This CDR3 reads CAISDGLDYGYTF. In nucleotides, the CDR3 is TGTGCCATCAGTGACGGACTGGACTATGGCTACACCTTC. This chain connects TRBV10-3 to TRBJ1-2, with D uncertain. Trimming shortened V by 3 bases and J by 3 bases, and 8 bases separated the two germline ends. The CDR3 has 13 amino acids. Germline V lookup: CDR1 ENHRY, CDR2 SYGVKD.